Each of the 9 T cell receptor beta chains below was sequenced from the same sample in a study of blood T cell repertoires in COVID-19. The table came from immunoSEQ multiplex PCR; TCRdb's copy has only in-frame clones and leaves some out. The sample carries tens of thousands of clones, roughly 87% recorded once. The sequenced sample was peripheral blood. The source of these receptors is a man aged 55 to 69 with active COVID-19.

The chain recombines TRBV7-2 with TRBJ1-2; weak D call: TRBD1 (5 bases). The V end was cut by 5 bases, the J end by 6 bases, with 25 bases between. Germline lookup yields CDR1 SGHTA and CDR2 FQGNSA. The CDR3 covers 17 residues. DNA for the CDR3: TGTGCCAGCAGCCGGGCGGGGCCTATGCTGGAAAGGCATGGCTACACCTTC. Residues: CASSRAGPMLERHGYTF.

By share, this clone ranks as medium-sized (0.01 to 0.1%). This chain joins TRBV27 and TRBJ2-6; 10 bases fit TRBD1. The CDR3 runs to 15 residues. CDR1 and CDR2 (germline): MNHEY, SMNVEV (reference sequence). Losses at the gene ends were 5 bases for V and 9 bases for J; bases not matched to a gene: 7. The CDR3 is CASSPLTGGGNVLTF. In DNA, the CDR3 is TGTGCCAGCAGTCCCCTGACAGGGGGCGGCAACGTCCTGACTTTC. Filled out from reference TRBV27 and TRBJ2-6, the complete variable domain reads EAQVTQNPRYLITVTGKKLTVTCSQNMNHEYMSWYRQDPGLGLRQIYYSMNVEVTDKGDVPEGYKVSRKEKRNFPLILESPSPNQTSLYFCASSPLTGGGNVLTFGAGSRLTVL.

For this clone: Germline and junction disagree at one end, which may indicate a read error. This chain uses TRBV7-7 with TRBJ2-5; 12 positions agree with TRBD2. The CDR3 is made up of 16 amino acids. From germline, CDR1 is SSHAT and CDR2 FNYEAQ (reference sequence). The CDR3 loop is CASSLALAGGQGTQYF. The CDR3 DNA is TGTGCTAGCAGCTTAGCACTAGCGGGAGGACAGGGGACCCAGTACTTC.

The V call is TRBV9, the J call TRBJ1-1; D is uncertain. The CDR3 runs 13 residues. V shed 0 bases and J shed 2 bases, with 5 bases lying between them. The germline V gene encodes CDR1 SGDLS and CDR2 YYNGEE. The CDR3 nucleotides are TGTGCCAGCAGCGTAGACAGAAACACTGAAGCTTTCTTT. This gives the protein CASSVDRNTEAFF. Together with reference TRBV9 and TRBJ1-1, the CDR3 gives the full variable domain: DSGVTQTPKHLITATGQRVTLRCSPRSGDLSVYWYQQSLDQGLQFLIQYYNGEERAKGNILERFSAQQFPDLHSELNLSSLELGDSALYFCASSVDRNTEAFFGQGTRLTVV.

The V and J genes are TRBV28 and TRBJ2-5; 8 nucleotides line up with TRBD2. The germline V gene has CDR1 MDHEN and CDR2 SYDVKM. The CDR3 extends over 16 amino acids. V trimming: 5 bases; J trimming: 0 bases; junction bases outside the gene matches: 8. CDR3 residues: CASSPMKRGYQETQYF. The CDR3 coding sequence is TGTGCCAGCAGTCCGATGAAGCGGGGGTACCAAGAGACCCAGTACTTC.

In nucleotides, the CDR3 is TGTGCCTGGAGTGCACTTAACACTGAAGCTTTCTTT. Translation: CAWSALNTEAFF. The rearrangement links TRBV30 to TRBJ1-1; D gene ambiguous. Germline V gene lookup returns CDR1 GTSNPN and CDR2 SVGIG (reference sequence). The CDR3 is made up of 12 amino acids. V was shortened by 1 base and J by 2 bases, with 5 bases between the two germline ends.

This chain links TRBV19 with TRBJ2-3; TRBD1 aligns across 7 bases. This CDR3 contains 15 residues. Germline V gives CDR1 LNHDA, CDR2 SQIVND (reference sequence). The V segment lost 5 bases and the J segment 2 bases; nucleotides outside the gene matches: 7. This CDR3 is CASSLGTAFTDTQYF. In DNA form, the CDR3 reads TGTGCCAGTAGTCTAGGGACAGCCTTCACAGATACGCAGTATTTT.

This clone has a single count. The V gene is TRBV7-8, the J gene TRBJ1-1; possible D gene TRBD1, 5 bases. The CDR3 contains 14 residues. Germline CDR1 reads SGHVS; CDR2 reads FQNEAQ. Trimming pared 3 bases from V and 5 bases from J, leaving 13 bases between. Written as DNA, the CDR3 is TGTGCCAGCAGCTTGGGGGGAAAGGGGACTGAAGCTTTCTTT. Translation gives CASSLGGKGTEAFF.

V gene TRBV9 combines with J gene TRBJ2-7, with 9 bases fitting TRBD2. The trim removed 0 bases at V and 2 bases at J, leaving 6 bases unmatched. Germline lookup yields CDR1 SGDLS and CDR2 YYNGEE. This CDR3 comprises 16 residues. CDR3 coding DNA: TGTGCCAGCAGCGTAGGCGGGGGGGCCCCGACCTACGAGCAGTACTTC. It codes for CASSVGGGAPTYEQYF.